The text below deals with one TCR beta chain. This clone showed up just once. Its antigen remains undetermined. It has no much larger one-base neighbor in the sample; base qualities were not kept. The entry originates in a study of T cell responses to AZD1222 COVID-19 vaccine (dated by TCRdb to about 2021). Regarding the study in general: AZD1222 recipients with second doses at about 4 weeks or about 12 weeks were pooled, because spike-specific TCR depth and breadth did not differ between schedules. TCR sequencing covered 233 trial participants: 200 to 210 given two doses of AZD1222 and approximately 26 given two doses of MenACWY control vaccine. Trial participants were enrolled into age subgroups of 18-55, 56-69 and 70-plus years, which contained approximately 150, 30 and 60 TCR-sequenced participants, respectively. What the work shows at the level of the full study, not this receptor alone: After two AZD1222 doses, spike-specific TCR breadth and depth were significantly higher than at day 0 and than in MenACWY recipients. Conclusions about previously exposed vaccinees were limited because only six AZD1222 recipients were SARS-CoV-2 seropositive at baseline. In the small 56-69-year group, the increase in depth fell short of significance, most likely because of low power. Reportedly, close to half of the unique spike-specific TCRs recognized epitopes lying outside the regions that are mutated in the B.1.351 and B.1.1.7 variants. Most participants were white British and females outnumbered males, and the authors suggested that clonal diversity may have been underestimated. Because no samples from the day 14 peak response were available, repertoires could be characterized only after the peak T cell response. Vaccine-associated CD4 TCRs spanned the whole spike protein, with dominant responses in regions 160-218 and 743-854.

The CDR3 regions of human TCRbeta chains were analyzed by immunosequencing. For the original study's pipeline: TCRs in the repertoires were compared against a reference library of SARS-CoV-2-specific TCRs that had been generated with the MIRA antigen-specificity platform. Breadth was defined as the fraction of unique TCRs that were SARS-CoV-2-associated, and depth was defined as the fraction of total T cells that were SARS-CoV-2-associated. Using the MIRA data, each spike-specific TCR was assigned both to the spike region to which the TCR was reactive and to a CD4 or CD8 class. Log10-transformed breadth and depth values were compared by one-way ANOVA with Sidak's multiple comparisons tests. The immuneACCESS repertoire file appears here via TCRdb, limited to in-frame rearrangements. These files lack a portion of the clones; in checked studies, under half of the deficit traces to unresolved V genes, and the cause of the others is not known. V and J calls and clone size are as listed in that table; D and trimming were resolved from the DNA. In this sample the table shows about 110,000 clones, approximately 89% of which occur a single time. The top ten constitute 4.5% to 6% of the sample.

This sample's time point label indicates: baseline before first vaccination. Vaccinee samples were obtained from the UK trials COV001 and COV002, which included a single-blind randomized controlled phase 2/3 trial of AZD1222 (ChAdOx1 nCoV-19) in healthy adults. For TCRbeta chain sequencing, PBMC samples were collected from trial participants at day 0 and at day 28 after the second dose. The TCR was taken from an adult in good health. The material sequenced was peripheral blood, taken on day 0 of AZD1222 vaccination.

For the CDR3, the sequence is CASSFSTDYTGELFF. Here is the DNA: TGTGCCAGCAGTTTCTCGACAGACTACACCGGGGAGCTGTTTTTT. The rearranged chain carries TRBV6-5 and TRBJ2-2; TRBD1 is possibly the D segment (5 matching bases). From the cysteine through the phenylalanine, the CDR3 covers 15 amino acids. Only the CDR3 region is kept as DNA, spanning 45 bases read in frame from base 1. V is pared back by 4 bases and J by 3 bases, with 12 bases lying between the germline termini. Based on the germline V gene, the CDR1 and CDR2 sequences are MNHEY and SVGAGI.